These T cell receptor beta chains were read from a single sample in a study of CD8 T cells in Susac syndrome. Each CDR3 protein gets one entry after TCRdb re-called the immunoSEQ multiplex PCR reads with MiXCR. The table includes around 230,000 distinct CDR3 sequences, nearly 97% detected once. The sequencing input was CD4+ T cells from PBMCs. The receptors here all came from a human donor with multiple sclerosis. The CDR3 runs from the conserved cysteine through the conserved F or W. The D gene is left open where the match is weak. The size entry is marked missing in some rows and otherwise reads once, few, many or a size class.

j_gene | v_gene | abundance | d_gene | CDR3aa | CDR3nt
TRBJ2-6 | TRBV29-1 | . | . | CSVLPRAGANVLTF | TGCAGCGTCCTGCCCCGCGCTGGGGCCAACGTCCTGACTTTC
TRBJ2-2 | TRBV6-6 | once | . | CASIAGHRTGELFF | TGTGCCAGCATCGCTGGCCATAGGACCGGGGAGCTGTTTTTT
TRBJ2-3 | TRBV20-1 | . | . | CSVTGLSDTQYF | TGCAGTGTTACAGGGCTCTCAGATACGCAGTATTTT
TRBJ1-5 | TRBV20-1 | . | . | CSAPDSYSNQPQHF | TGCAGTGCTCCGGACAGTTATAGCAATCAGCCCCAGCATTTT
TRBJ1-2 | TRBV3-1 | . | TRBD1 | CASSQGGTGWSSDGYTF | TGTGCCAGCAGCCAGGGGGGGACAGGTTGGTCGAGTGATGGCTACACCTTC
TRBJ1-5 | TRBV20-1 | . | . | CSAKARGDQPQHF | TGCAGTGCTAAGGCGCGAGGGGATCAGCCCCAGCATTTT
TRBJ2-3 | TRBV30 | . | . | CAWSQGARARDTQYF | TGTGCCTGGAGCCAAGGGGCCAGGGCGAGAGATACGCAGTATTTT
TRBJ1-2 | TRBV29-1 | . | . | CSVEAMEYGYTF | TGCAGCGTTGAGGCGATGGAATATGGCTACACCTTC
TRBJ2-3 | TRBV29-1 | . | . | CSVVTSGVFDTQYF | TGCAGCGTGGTCACCTCCGGGGTTTTTGATACGCAGTATTTT
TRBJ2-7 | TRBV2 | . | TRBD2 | CASRLTSGGSYEQYF | TGTGCCAGCAGGCTGACTAGCGGGGGTTCTTACGAGCAGTACTTC
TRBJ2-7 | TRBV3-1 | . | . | CASSHPNGGEQYF | TGTGCCAGCAGCCATCCGAACGGAGGGGAGCAGTACTTC
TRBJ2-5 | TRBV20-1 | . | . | CSARDSLVPQETQYF | TGCAGTGCTAGAGATTCCCTAGTTCCCCAAGAGACCCAGTACTTC
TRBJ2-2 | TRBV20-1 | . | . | CSARSLGGANTGELFF | TGCAGTGCTAGATCCCTAGGCGGCGCGAACACCGGGGAGCTGTTTTTT
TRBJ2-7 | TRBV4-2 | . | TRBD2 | CASSHGLAGDSYEQYF | TGTGCCAGCAGCCACGGACTAGCGGGAGACTCCTACGAGCAGTACTTC
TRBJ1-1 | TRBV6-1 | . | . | CASREGTEAFF | TGTGCCAGCAGGGAAGGCACTGAAGCTTTCTTT
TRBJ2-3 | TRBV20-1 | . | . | CSAPITEAGSTQYF | TGCAGTGCCCCGATCACAGAAGCTGGCTCTACGCAGTATTTT
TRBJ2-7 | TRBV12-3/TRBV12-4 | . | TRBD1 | CASSETGTGSYEQYF | TGTGCCAGCAGTGAAACCGGGACAGGGTCCTACGAGCAGTACTTC
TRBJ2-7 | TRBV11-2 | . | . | CASGLGTAYEQYF | TGTGCCAGCGGACTGGGCACCGCCTACGAGCAGTACTTC